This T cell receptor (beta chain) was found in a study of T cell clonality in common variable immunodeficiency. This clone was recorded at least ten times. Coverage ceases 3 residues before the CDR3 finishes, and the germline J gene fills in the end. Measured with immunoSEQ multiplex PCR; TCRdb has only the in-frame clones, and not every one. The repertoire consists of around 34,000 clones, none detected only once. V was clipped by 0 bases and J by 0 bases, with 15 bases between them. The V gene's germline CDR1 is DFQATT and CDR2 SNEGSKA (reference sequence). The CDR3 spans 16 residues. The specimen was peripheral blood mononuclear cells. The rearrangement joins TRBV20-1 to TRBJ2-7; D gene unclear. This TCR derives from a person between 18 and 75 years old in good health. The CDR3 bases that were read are TGCAGTGCTAGAGATCTGGCCTCTAGGAGCTCCTACGAG. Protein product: CSARDLASRSSYE. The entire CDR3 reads CSARDLASRSSYEQYF.